Detailed here is one TCR beta chain. Method: immunoSEQ multiplex PCR; TCRdb's copy keeps in-frame clones and lacks some. The sample carries roughly 110,000 clones, approximately 81% recorded once. Chemo-refractory metastatic non-small-cell lung cancer patients received focal radiation with ipilimumab CTLA-4 blockade. The data were taken from a study of radiotherapy plus CTLA-4 blockade in lung cancer. Study-level background: Of all patients, more than 15% responded objectively and 30% to 35% showed disease control.

The sample in question was peripheral blood, obtained from a patient treated with radiotherapy plus ipilimumab. The receptor was derived from a human donor with non-small cell lung cancer that progressed on radiotherapy plus ipilimumab. Some clones in this sample may be carry-over from other donors' samples.

CDR3 DNA: TGTGCCAGCAGTGAAGCATTGACAGGGAACTATGGCTACACCTTC. Protein sequence: CASSEALTGNYGYTF. This sequence joins TRBV6-1 and TRBJ1-2; 7 positions agree with TRBD1. This CDR3 comprises 15 residues. The J segment lost 2 bases and the V segment lost 0 bases, leaving 3 bases of the junction unmatched. Germline V gives CDR1 MNHNS, CDR2 SASEGT.